The 20 T cell receptor beta chains presented below share a single source sample, sequenced in a study of monozygotic twins with inflammatory bowel disease. TCRdb derives one entry per CDR3 protein from the 5' RACE reads, leaving out DNA. The sample table sets out hundreds of thousands of distinct CDR3 sequences. Sequencing input: blood. The receptors were sampled from a human donor with ulcerative colitis or Crohn's disease, or a healthy co-twin of an affected twin (not recorded which).

V is TRBV5-1 and J is TRBJ2-7; as DNA is missing, the TRBD1 call by TCRdb cannot be tested. Germline CDR1 is SGHRS and CDR2 is YFSETQ. The CDR3 extends over 12 amino acids. CDR3: CASSEGAYEQYF. Supplemented by reference TRBV5-1 and TRBJ2-7, the full variable domain reads KAGVTQTPRYLIKTRGQQVTLSCSPISGHRSVSWYQQTPGQGLQFLFEYFSETQRNKGNFPGRFSGRQFSNSRSEMNVSTLELGDSALYLCASSEGAYEQYFGPGTRLTVT.

The chain is built from TRBV1 and TRBJ2-2; lacking DNA, the TRBD1 call made by TCRdb goes unchecked. TRBV1 is described as a pseudogene. This CDR3 is 20 amino acids long. The CDR3 region is CTSSQGEFSGGPLNTGELFF.

This rearrangement joins TRBV6-2 or TRBV6-3 to TRBJ2-7; the TCRdb call, TRBD1, lacks DNA for checking. Looked up from germline, CDR1 is MNHEY and CDR2 is SVGEGT. CDR3 length equals 15 residues. The CDR3: CASSPRGTTAYEQYF.

This chain connects TRBV20-1 to TRBJ2-5. This CDR3 is 13 amino acids long. The V gene's germline CDR1 is DFQATT and CDR2 SNEGSKA (reference sequence). CDR3 protein: CSARDWTQETQYF.

This rearrangement joins TRBV6-2 or TRBV6-3 to TRBJ2-7. The CDR3 totals 12 residues. CDR1 and CDR2 (germline): MNHEY, SVGEGT. CDR3 in amino acids: CASKYPSYEQYF.

The CDR3 region is CASSLGWGRIETQYF. The genes are TRBV7-9 and TRBJ2-5; TCRdb outputs TRBD1, but without DNA this stays unchecked. Germline V gene sequence: CDR1 SEHNR, CDR2 FQNEAQ (reference sequence). The CDR3 totals 15 residues. The variable domain in full, completed from reference TRBV7-9 and TRBJ2-5, reads DTGVSQNPRHKITKRGQNVTFRCDPISEHNRLYWYRQTLGQGPEFLTYFQNEAQLEKSRLLSDRFSAERPKGSFSTLEIQRTEQGDSAMYLCASSLGWGRIETQYFGPGTRLLVL.

This chain joins TRBV28 and TRBJ2-7; TCRdb indicates TRBD1, and absent DNA this call remains unverified. The germline V gene encodes CDR1 MDHEN and CDR2 SYDVKM. The CDR3 loop spans 14 amino acids. CDR3 sequence: CASSPPVGGYEQYF. The variable domain in full, with the rest retrieved from reference TRBV28 and TRBJ2-7, is DVKVTQSSRYLVKRTGEKVFLECVQDMDHENMFWYRQDPGLGLRLIYFSYDVKMKEKGDIPEGYSVSREKKERFSLILESASTNQTSMYLCASSPPVGGYEQYFGPGTRLTVT.

The gene calls are TRBV27 and TRBJ2-6. Germline V gives CDR1 MNHEY, CDR2 SMNVEV (reference sequence). This CDR3 spans 16 amino acids. The CDR3 reads CASSLVRGSGANVLTF. Combining the CDR3 with reference TRBV27 and TRBJ2-6 gives the whole variable domain EAQVTQNPRYLITVTGKKLTVTCSQNMNHEYMSWYRQDPGLGLRQIYYSMNVEVTDKGDVPEGYKVSRKEKRNFPLILESPSPNQTSLYFCASSLVRGSGANVLTFGAGSRLTVL.

This rearrangement joins TRBV7-8 to TRBJ2-2; TCRdb outputs TRBD1, but without DNA this stays unchecked. Germline V gene sequence: CDR1 SGHVS, CDR2 FQNEAQ. CDR3 size: 17 residues. The CDR3 reads CASSLYRGVLNTGELFF.

This chain uses TRBV7-2 with TRBJ1-1. The CDR3 consists of 13 residues. Germline V gives CDR1 SGHTA, CDR2 FQGNSA. The CDR3 sequence is CASSLDLYSEAFF.

The chain recombines TRBV10-3 with TRBJ2-3; the TCRdb call, TRBD2, lacks DNA for checking. The CDR3 consists of 16 residues. Germline V CDR1 and CDR2: ENHRY, SYGVKD. CDR3 amino acids: CAISRTSGEHTDTQYF.

The chain recombines TRBV10-3 with TRBJ1-2; checking the TCRdb D call of TRBD1 is not possible without DNA. CDR3 length: 16 residues. Germline CDR1 ENHRY, CDR2 SYGVKD. CDR3 amino acids: CAISESGGRVGYGYTF.

The chain is built from TRBV2 and TRBJ2-3; lacking DNA, the TRBD2 call made by TCRdb goes unchecked. The CDR3 is made up of 19 amino acids. CDR1 is SNHLY, CDR2 FYNNEI, per germline. This CDR3 reads CASSEPGIWGGTSTDTQYF.

The rearrangement uses TRBV7-9 and TRBJ2-7; TCRdb designates TRBD1, a call that cannot be tested without DNA. Germline values: CDR1 SEHNR, CDR2 FQNEAQ (reference sequence). The CDR3 is 11 residues long. The CDR3: CASSSRTDLYF.

V usage is TRBV2 and J usage is TRBJ2-7; TCRdb reports TRBD2, a call that lacks DNA to check it against. The CDR3 loop spans 15 amino acids. The germline gives CDR1 SNHLY, CDR2 FYNNEI. The CDR3 spells CASSGTSGRALEQYF.

This chain connects TRBV6-5 to TRBJ2-1; TCRdb selects TRBD2, and the lack of DNA leaves this call unchecked. This CDR3 is built from 15 residues. Germline lookup yields CDR1 MNHEY and CDR2 SVGAGI. This chain's CDR3 is CASSYFQLSYNEQFF.

CDR3 sequence: CASSSSGGVETQYF. The chain carries TRBV7-7 and TRBJ2-5; TCRdb gives TRBD1 as the D gene, but with no DNA this cannot be confirmed. Per germline, CDR1 SSHAT and CDR2 FNYEAQ (reference sequence). The CDR3 sequence is 14 residues long. The whole variable domain, filled in from reference TRBV7-7 and TRBJ2-5, reads GAGVSQSPRYKVTKRGQDVTLRCDPISSHATLYWYQQALGQGPEFLTYFNYEAQPDKSGLPSDRFSAERPEGSISTLTIQRTEQRDSAMYRCASSSSGGVETQYFGPGTRLLVL.

V gene TRBV7-8 combines with J gene TRBJ2-1; TCRdb outputs TRBD1, but without DNA this stays unchecked. CDR1 is SGHVS and CDR2 is FQNEAQ in the germline V gene. CDR3 length: 16 residues. CDR3: CASSLMSGTGGNEQFF.

The chain couples TRBV6-5 to TRBJ1-5; TCRdb gives TRBD1 as the D gene, but with no DNA this cannot be confirmed. The CDR3 has 13 amino acids. Germline CDR1 reads MNHEY; CDR2 reads SVGAGI. The CDR3 protein is CATRTGGASSQHF.

The rearrangement links TRBV7-2 to TRBJ2-7; TCRdb names TRBD2, which stays unverified in the absence of DNA. This CDR3 is 14 amino acids long. Germline V gives CDR1 SGHTA, CDR2 FQGNSA. The CDR3 sequence: CASSFLAGDGEQYF.